These T cell receptor beta chains were read from a single sample in a study of response to subunit inactivated influenza vaccine. TCRdb reanalysed the RT-PCR reads using MiXCR and keeps one entry per CDR3 protein. The sample has about 520,000 distinct CDR3 sequences, 25% seen once. Material: CD4+ T cells sorted from PBMCs, obtained about 5 days after vaccination. The origin of the receptors is a man aged 45-60 years who received an inactivated influenza vaccine. The conserved cysteine and the conserved F or W are not part of the CDR3 here.

CDR3aa | v_gene
ASRQFRGYT | TRBV12-3/TRBV12-4
ASRLQLAGGNEQY | TRBV6-1
ASSLGPEVPNAEAF | TRBV12-3/TRBV12-4
ATSDGQGYQPQH | TRBV24-1
ASSLGDSRYEQY | TRBV5-1
ASSPGQVAKNIQY | TRBV12-3/TRBV12-4
ASSLQGSPSYEQY | TRBV5-1
SARNAGASYEQY | TRBV20-1
ASSLSGGQYNSPLH | TRBV12-3/TRBV12-4
ASRDGSNEKLF | TRBV5-1
ASSPRGGDTEAF | TRBV12-3/TRBV12-4
ASSLPGNVPQH | TRBV28
ASSQDPGREETQY | TRBV3-1
ASSFSGRITDTQY | TRBV12-3/TRBV12-4
SVGGRATDTQY | TRBV29-1
ASSPELICEQY | TRBV5-6
ASSDLVVSSEQY | TRBV2
ASRFNTVNTEAF | TRBV5-1
ASSLVGRDQY | TRBV7-2
ASCLWGNEQF | TRBV7-9
ATSDRTGVGETQY | TRBV24-1
ASSLEWSTGELF | TRBV11-2